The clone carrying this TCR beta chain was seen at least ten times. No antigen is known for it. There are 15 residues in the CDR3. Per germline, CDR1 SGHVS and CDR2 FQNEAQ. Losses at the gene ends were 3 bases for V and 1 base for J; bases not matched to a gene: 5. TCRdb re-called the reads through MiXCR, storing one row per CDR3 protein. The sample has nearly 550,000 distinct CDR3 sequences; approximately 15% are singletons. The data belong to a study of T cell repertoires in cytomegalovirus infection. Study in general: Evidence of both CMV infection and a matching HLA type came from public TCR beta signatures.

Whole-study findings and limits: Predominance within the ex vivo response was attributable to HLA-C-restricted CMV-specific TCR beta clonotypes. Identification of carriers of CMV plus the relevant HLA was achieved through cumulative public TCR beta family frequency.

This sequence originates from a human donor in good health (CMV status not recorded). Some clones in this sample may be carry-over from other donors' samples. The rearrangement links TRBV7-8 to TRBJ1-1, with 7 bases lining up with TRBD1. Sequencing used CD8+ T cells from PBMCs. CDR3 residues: CASSFRGQANTEAFF. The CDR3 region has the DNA TGTGCCAGCAGCTTTAGAGGACAGGCGAACACTGAAGCTTTCTTT.